This T cell receptor (beta chain) was sequenced for a study of response to subunit inactivated influenza vaccine. Study results and caveats: The authors proposed limited new T cell recruitment per seasonal influenza vaccination.

In its sample, this clonotype was seen a few times. What it recognizes is unknown. The CDR3 is 16 amino acids. Germline V gene sequence: CDR1 LGHNA, CDR2 YSLEER. Trimming cost V 1 base and J 1 base; bases outside gene matches: 2. TCRdb reprocessed the RT-PCR reads via MiXCR and lists one record per CDR3 protein. Among about 540,000 distinct CDR3 sequences listed, under 30% were seen once. These data also formed part of another study, on T cells expressing NK-cell markers. Turning to that study: The TCR beta cDNA came from 5'RACE template switching with UMIs. It was sorted CD3+CD56+NKG2C+, CD3+CD56+NKG2C- and CD3+CD56-NKG2C+ T cells that supplied the TCR beta repertoires. Each of a handful of donors carried dominant NKG2C+ clonotypes accounting for about 1.0-7.0% of CD8+ T cells. Researchers report these clonotypes also headed the CD3+CD56-NKG2C+ fraction in several donors.

The material was CD4+ T cells sorted from PBMCs, obtained approximately 13 days after vaccination. The chain joins TRBV4-3 to TRBJ2-2; 8 bases align to TRBD1. This TCR was sampled from a man aged 50 to 59 who received an inactivated influenza vaccine. Here the CDR3 DNA reads TGCGCCAGCAGCCAAGGGACAGGGTGGAACACCGGGGAGCTGTTTTTT. Protein sequence: CASSQGTGWNTGELFF.